The rows below give T cell receptor beta chains drawn from one sample of a study of beta chain features in type 1 diabetes. The data were produced by immunoSEQ multiplex PCR, yet TCRdb's version contains in-frame clones alone and is incomplete. Of under 300,000 clones in the sample, around 21% were seen once. Sequencing was performed on naive CD4+ T cells from blood. The receptors shown here come from a woman aged 40 to 50 with type 1 diabetes. Both conserved end residues are part of each CDR3. The D gene is left open where the match is weak. Some rows mark clone size as missing; the rest say once, few, many or name a class of expanded clone.

cdr3_aa cdr3_nt v_call d_call j_call clone_size
CASSSLPSYEQYF TGTGCCAGCAGTTCCCTCCCTTCCTACGAGCAGTACTTC TRBV27 . TRBJ2-7 once
CAPGGTDTQYF TGTGCCCCCGGGGGCACAGATACGCAGTATTTT TRBV18 . TRBJ2-3 few
CASSPPDRASAFF TGTGCCAGCTCACCACCGGACAGGGCGTCAGCTTTCTTT TRBV18 TRBD1 TRBJ1-1 .
CASSVMDSANYGYTF TGTGCCAGCAGTGTTATGGACAGTGCTAACTATGGCTACACCTTC TRBV25-1 . TRBJ1-2 .
CASSHNRAAEAFF TGTGCCAGCAGCCACAACAGGGCTGCGGAAGCTTTCTTT TRBV14 . TRBJ1-1 .
CASSLGGRGDTQYF TGTGCCAGCAGCTTGGGTGGTAGAGGAGATACGCAGTATTTT TRBV5-4 . TRBJ2-3 .
CASSWDRAYDYTF TGTGCCAGCAGCTGGGACAGGGCCTACGACTACACCTTC TRBV7-2 TRBD1 TRBJ1-2 few
CASSQAVLQGRDSYEQYF TGTGCCAGCAGCCAAGCCGTGCTACAGGGTAGGGACTCCTACGAGCAGTACTTC TRBV4-2 . TRBJ2-7 few
CASSDSWTGSGYTF TGTGCCAGCAGTGACTCGTGGACAGGGTCGGGCTACACCTTC TRBV6-4 TRBD1 TRBJ1-2 .
CASSPTGGVGYTF TGTGCCAGCAGCCCTACAGGGGGCGTCGGCTACACCTTC TRBV28 TRBD1 TRBJ1-2 .
CASSPERTGELFF TGTGCCAGCAGCCCAGAGAGGACCGGGGAGCTGTTTTTT TRBV7-2 . TRBJ2-2 few
CAWKVSGADTQYF TGTGCCTGGAAAGTTAGCGGGGCCGATACGCAGTATTTT TRBV30 TRBD2 TRBJ2-3 .
CASGGGDGTDTQYF TGTGCCAGCGGAGGGGGGGACGGCACAGATACGCAGTATTTT TRBV9 . TRBJ2-3 few
CASSSTGGVYNEQFF TGCGCCAGCAGCTCCACAGGGGGTGTTTACAATGAGCAGTTCTTC TRBV5-1 TRBD1 TRBJ2-1 few
CASSLSGQKNIQYF TGTGCCAGCAGTTTGTCGGGACAGAAAAACATTCAGTACTTC TRBV28 TRBD1 TRBJ2-4 few
CASSQVMEGLYEQYF TGCGCCAGCAGCCAAGTAATGGAGGGGCTCTACGAGCAGTACTTC TRBV4-1 . TRBJ2-7 few
CASSAPGQGAGGYTF TGTGCCAGCAGTGCACCGGGACAGGGGGCAGGCGGCTACACCTTC TRBV27 TRBD1 TRBJ1-2 .
CASSQDLAGAYNEQFF TGTGCCAGCAGCCAAGATCTGGCGGGGGCCTACAATGAGCAGTTCTTC TRBV4-2 TRBD2 TRBJ2-1 few
CASSRLPNTEAFF TGTGCCAGCAGCCGACTCCCGAACACTGAAGCTTTCTTT TRBV9 . TRBJ1-1 .
CASSLGQDWNEQFF TGCGCCAGCAGCTTGGGCCAGGATTGGAATGAGCAGTTCTTC TRBV5-1 . TRBJ2-1 .
CASSLANYGYTF TGCGCCAGCAGCCTCGCGAACTATGGCTACACCTTC TRBV4-1 . TRBJ1-2 .
CASSLGTEETQYF TGTGCCAGCAGCTTAGGGACAGAAGAGACCCAGTACTTC TRBV7-8 . TRBJ2-5 few
CATLGPGMETQYF TGTGCCACCTTGGGGCCAGGGATGGAGACCCAGTACTTC TRBV27 . TRBJ2-5 few
CASSPGGTNQPQHF TGTGCCAGCAGTCCAGGGGGGACCAATCAGCCCCAGCATTTT TRBV28 TRBD1 TRBJ1-5 .
CASSPGQGGNTEAFF TGTGCCAGCAGCCCCGGACAGGGGGGAAACACTGAAGCTTTCTTT TRBV7-2 TRBD1 TRBJ1-1 .
CASSQEPGGLHGSGTDTQYF TGCGCCAGCAGCCAAGAGCCGGGGGGTTTGCACGGGTCGGGCACAGATACGCAGTATTTT TRBV4-3 TRBD2 TRBJ2-3 .
CASSLAPRGAFINYGYTF TGTGCCAGCAGCTTGGCCCCCCGCGGGGCCTTTATTAACTATGGCTACACCTTC TRBV13 . TRBJ1-2 few
CASSYGGDYNEQFF TGTGCCAGCAGTTACGGCGGGGACTACAATGAGCAGTTCTTC TRBV6-6 . TRBJ2-1 few
CASKERSGNTIYF TGTGCCAGCAAGGAGAGATCTGGAAACACCATATATTTT TRBV9 . TRBJ1-3 .
CASAGGSEGAEAFF TGTGCCAGCGCGGGGGGCAGTGAGGGAGCTGAAGCTTTCTTT TRBV7-9 . TRBJ1-1 .
CASRGQTGSSYNEQFF TGTGCCAGCAGGGGGCAGACAGGGAGCTCCTACAATGAGCAGTTCTTC TRBV2 TRBD1 TRBJ2-1 .
CASSQDVSGGTAHTDTQYF TGCGCCAGCAGCCAAGATGTAAGCGGGGGGACCGCACACACAGATACGCAGTATTTT TRBV4-3 TRBD2 TRBJ2-3 .
CASSFRAPHTGELFF TGTGCCAGCAGCTTTCGCGCACCCCACACCGGGGAGCTGTTTTTT TRBV5-4 . TRBJ2-2 few
CASSLQANTEAFF TGTGCCAGCAGTTTACAAGCGAACACTGAAGCTTTCTTT TRBV28 . TRBJ1-1 .
CSATGNTEAFF TGCAGTGCTACAGGGAACACTGAAGCTTTCTTT TRBV20-1 . TRBJ1-1 .
CASTGTHPSEQYF TGTGCCAGTACTGGGACTCACCCTAGCGAGCAGTACTTC TRBV19 . TRBJ2-7 few
CASSLVGLEKGEQFF TGTGCCAGCAGCTTAGTCGGACTAGAAAAGGGTGAGCAGTTCTTC TRBV7-2 TRBD2 TRBJ2-1 few
CASSVGDSYGYTF TGTGCCAGCAGCGTAGGGGACAGCTATGGCTACACCTTC TRBV9 TRBD1 TRBJ1-2 few
CASSLDPDMNTEAFF TGTGCCAGCAGCTTAGACCCGGACATGAACACTGAAGCTTTCTTT TRBV11-2 . TRBJ1-1 .
CASSQAGGKAGELFF TGCGCCAGCAGCCAAGCGGGGGGGAAGGCCGGGGAGCTGTTTTTT TRBV5-4 TRBD2 TRBJ2-2 .
CASSATGVGTDTQYF TGTGCCAGCAGCGCTACAGGGGTGGGCACAGATACGCAGTATTTT TRBV7-2 TRBD1 TRBJ2-3 .
CATSRDTSAAYEQYF TGTGCCACCAGCAGAGATACCAGCGCCGCCTACGAGCAGTACTTC TRBV15 . TRBJ2-7 .
CASSLGGTSSSYEQYF TGCGCCAGCAGCCTGGGGGGGACATCGAGCTCCTACGAGCAGTACTTC TRBV5-1 . TRBJ2-7 .
CAWSVAGLNTEAFF TGTGCCTGGAGTGTAGCGGGCCTGAACACTGAAGCTTTCTTT TRBV30 . TRBJ1-1 few
CASSSQSSGANVLTF TGTGCCAGCTCAAGCCAAAGCTCTGGGGCCAACGTCCTGACTTTC TRBV18 . TRBJ2-6 few
CASRTSSYNEQFF TGTGCCAGCAGGACTAGCTCCTACAATGAGCAGTTCTTC TRBV2 . TRBJ2-1 few
CASSAGEFGQYF TGTGCCAGCAGTGCCGGGGAATTCGGGCAGTACTTC TRBV28 . TRBJ2-7 once
CASSLLSLYNEQFF TGTGCCAGCAGCTTGTTGTCATTGTACAATGAGCAGTTCTTC TRBV5-6 . TRBJ2-1 .
CASGRRGGNEQFF TGCGCCAGCGGACGGAGGGGAGGCAATGAGCAGTTCTTC TRBV4-3 . TRBJ2-1 few
CAISDGTGITQPQHF TGTGCCATCAGTGACGGGACAGGGATAACCCAGCCCCAGCATTTT TRBV10-3 TRBD1 TRBJ1-5 few
CASSVGGSGGNEQFF TGTGCCAGCAGCGTAGGAGGTAGCGGGGGAAATGAGCAGTTCTTC TRBV9 TRBD2 TRBJ2-1 few
CASTPRQAPGHNEQFF TGTGCCAGCACCCCTAGACAGGCCCCCGGACACAATGAGCAGTTCTTC TRBV6-6 . TRBJ2-1 few
CASSPFSQMNTEAFF TGTGCCAGCAGCCCCTTCTCGCAGATGAACACTGAAGCTTTCTTT TRBV9 . TRBJ1-1 .